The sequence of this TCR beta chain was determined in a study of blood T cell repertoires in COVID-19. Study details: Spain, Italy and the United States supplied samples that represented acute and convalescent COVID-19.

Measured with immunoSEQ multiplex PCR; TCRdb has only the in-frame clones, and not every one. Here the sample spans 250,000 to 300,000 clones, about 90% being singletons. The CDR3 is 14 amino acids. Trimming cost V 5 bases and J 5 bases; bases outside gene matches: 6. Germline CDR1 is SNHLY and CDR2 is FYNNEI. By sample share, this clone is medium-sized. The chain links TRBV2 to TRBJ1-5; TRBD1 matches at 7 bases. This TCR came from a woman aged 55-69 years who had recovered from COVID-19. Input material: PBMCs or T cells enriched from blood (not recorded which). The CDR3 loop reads CASSPRGMHQPQHF. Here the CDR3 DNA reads TGTGCCAGCAGTCCCAGGGGGATGCATCAGCCCCAGCATTTT.